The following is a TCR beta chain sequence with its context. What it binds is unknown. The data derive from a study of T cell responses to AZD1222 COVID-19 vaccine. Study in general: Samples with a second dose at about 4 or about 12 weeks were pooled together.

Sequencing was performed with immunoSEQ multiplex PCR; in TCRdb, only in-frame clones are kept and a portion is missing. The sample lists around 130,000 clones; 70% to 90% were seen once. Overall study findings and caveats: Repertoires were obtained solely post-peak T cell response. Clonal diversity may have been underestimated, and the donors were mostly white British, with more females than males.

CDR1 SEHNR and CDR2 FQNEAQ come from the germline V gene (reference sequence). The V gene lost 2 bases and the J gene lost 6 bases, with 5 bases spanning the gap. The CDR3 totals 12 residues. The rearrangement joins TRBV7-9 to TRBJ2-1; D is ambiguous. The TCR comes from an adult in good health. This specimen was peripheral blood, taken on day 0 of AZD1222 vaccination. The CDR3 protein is CASSLILNEQFF. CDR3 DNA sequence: TGTGCCAGCAGCTTAATTCTCAATGAGCAGTTCTTC.